This TCR beta chain was profiled in a study of Ad26.COV2.S vaccination and SARS-CoV-2 variants. V gave up 3 bases and J gave up 0 bases, with 6 bases separating them. The CDR3 covers 14 residues. The germline V gene encodes CDR1 DFQATT and CDR2 SNEGSKA (reference sequence). Treatment in this sample: approximately 18 received Ad26.COV2.S at low or high dose, single or two shots; several received placebo; per-sample allocation not given. The investigators took samples on day 63 after the first vaccine or placebo injection. The data were produced by immunoSEQ multiplex PCR, yet TCRdb's version contains in-frame clones alone and is incomplete. Of about 400,000 clones in the sample, over 75% were seen once.

The genes are TRBV20-1 and TRBJ2-6; no definite D call. The sample here was peripheral blood, taken in a trial of Ad26.COV2.S vaccine versus placebo. This clonotype originated in a person aged 18-60 years who received the Ad26.COV2.S COVID-19 vaccine or a placebo. The DNA for the CDR3 is TGCAGTGCTAGTATACTCTCTGGGGCCAACGTCCTGACTTTC. The encoded protein is CSASILSGANVLTF.